The 15 T cell receptor beta chains below come from one sample, sequenced in a study of T-cell reconstitution after alpha-beta-depleted transplantation in children. The authors prepared the TCRbeta library with unique molecular identifiers. MiXCR was run by TCRdb on the PCR reads, yielding one entry per CDR3 protein. The sample gives around 100,000 distinct CDR3 sequences, roughly 6% of which show up once; roughly 6.1% is in the top ten. Here the sequenced sample was PBMCs, mostly from graft donor cells, taken 60 days after TCRalphabeta/CD19-depleted stem cell transplant. Receptor source: a female patient aged 2 to 10 who had a stem cell transplant for Fanconi anemia, so the T cells may come from the graft donor.

This clonotype has a count of ten or more. The genes are TRBV20-1 and TRBJ2-7, with 13 nucleotides matching TRBD2. V dropped 3 bases and J dropped 2; count of bases not matched to a gene: 7. CDR1 DFQATT and CDR2 SNEGSKA come from the germline V gene (reference sequence). The length of the CDR3 is 16 residues. The CDR3 reads CSARPRLAGGPYEQYF. Here the CDR3 DNA reads TGCAGTGCTAGGCCCCGACTAGCGGGGGGCCCCTACGAGCAGTACTTC.

The chain uses TRBV11-2 and TRBJ2-1; 11 nucleotides agree with TRBD1. This CDR3 region has 13 residues. Germline CDR1 SGHAT, CDR2 FQNNGV. The V segment lost 5 bases and the J segment 8 bases; nucleotides outside the gene matches: 2. The CDR3 nucleotides are TGTGCCAGCAGCCAGGACAGGGGGCATGAGCAGTTCTTC. Its protein is CASSQDRGHEQFF.

Many counts were recorded for this clonotype. The chain links TRBV7-3 to TRBJ2-1, with 11 bases identical to TRBD2. The CDR3 loop spans 17 amino acids. The trim removed 2 bases at V and 5 bases at J, leaving 8 bases unmatched. Per the germline V gene, CDR1 is SGHTA and CDR2 is FQGTGA. The CDR3 DNA reads as TGTGCCAGCAGCTTAGGGGTAGCGGGAGGGCCTGACAATGAGCAGTTCTTC. Protein: CASSLGVAGGPDNEQFF.

This clonotype was recorded at least ten times. This rearrangement joins TRBV20-1 to TRBJ2-7; possible D gene TRBD1, 6 bases. There are 15 residues in the CDR3. CDR1 DFQATT and CDR2 SNEGSKA come from the germline V gene (reference sequence). Deletions cut 5 bases from V and 0 bases from J, with 17 bases between. Here the CDR3 DNA reads TGCAGTGCTCCTCGCCCCCGGGACATCTCCTACGAGCAGTACTTC. Translation gives CSAPRPRDISYEQYF.

The chain is built from TRBV7-3 and TRBJ2-1; 14 bases fit TRBD2. CDR1 and CDR2 (germline): SGHTA, FQGTGA. The junction had 9 bases not matched to a gene; V was cut back by 5 bases and J by 6 bases. The CDR3 has 17 residues. CDR3 DNA: TGTGCCAGCAGCCTGTGGACTAGCGGGGGGACACGCAATGAGCAGTTCTTC. It yields the protein CASSLWTSGGTRNEQFF.

This clonotype came up many times. The chain joins TRBV28 to TRBJ2-5; a weak D match, TRBD1 (6 bases). The germline gives CDR1 MDHEN, CDR2 SYDVKM. The ends were cut back, 2 bases at V and 1 base at J, with 11 bases in the middle. There are 15 residues in the CDR3. Here the CDR3 reads CASSLAEGVQETQYF. The CDR3 bases are TGTGCCAGCAGTTTAGCAGAGGGGGTCCAAGAGACCCAGTACTTC. The complete variable domain, with remaining parts taken from reference TRBV28 and TRBJ2-5, reads DVKVTQSSRYLVKRTGEKVFLECVQDMDHENMFWYRQDPGLGLRLIYFSYDVKMKEKGDIPEGYSVSREKKERFSLILESASTNQTSMYLCASSLAEGVQETQYFGPGTRLLVL.

This clonotype was counted at least ten times. The V gene is TRBV3-1, the J gene TRBJ2-1, with 7 bases lining up with TRBD2. The V segment lost 0 bases and the J segment 6 bases; nucleotides outside the gene matches: 11. The germline V gene encodes CDR1 LGHDT and CDR2 YNNKEL (reference sequence). The CDR3 contains 17 residues. The CDR3 sequence is CASSQDRRETSRNEQFF. CDR3 sequence (DNA): TGTGCCAGCAGCCAAGATCGGCGGGAGACTAGTCGCAATGAGCAGTTCTTC.

This clonotype has at least ten counts. The chain is built from TRBV4-2 and TRBJ2-1, with 15 bases aligning to TRBD2. V gave up 0 bases and J gave up 3 bases; unmatched junction bases: 3. Germline assignment: CDR1 LGHNA and CDR2 YNFKEQ. CDR3 length equals 18 residues. CDR3 amino acids: CASSQDGTSGRIYNEQFF. The CDR3 DNA reads as TGTGCCAGCAGCCAAGATGGGACTAGCGGGAGGATCTACAATGAGCAGTTCTTC.

This clonotype was picked up many times. This sequence joins TRBV29-1 and TRBJ2-2; a possible D gene is TRBD1 (5 bases). Germline V lookup: CDR1 SQVTM, CDR2 ANQGSEA. This CDR3 is 14 amino acids long. The germline V and J ends were trimmed by 4 bases and 2 bases, with 11 bases remaining between them. The CDR3 loop is CSVARVHNTGELFF. The DNA of the CDR3 is TGCAGCGTTGCCAGGGTACATAACACCGGGGAGCTGTTTTTT.

There are many counts of this clonotype. The chain has TRBV7-3 and TRBJ1-1, with D maybe TRBD1 (6 bases). CDR3 length: 16 amino acids. Trimming removed 5 bases at V and 3 bases at J, with 19 bases between. Per the germline V gene, CDR1 is SGHTA and CDR2 is FQGTGA. The CDR3 DNA is TGTGCCAGCAGCGCCCTTGGGGGGCGTTTGGACACTGAAGCTTTCTTT. This translates into CASSALGGRLDTEAFF. Variable domain in full (rest from reference TRBV7-3 and TRBJ1-1): GAGVSQTPSNKVTEKGKYVELRCDPISGHTALYWYRQSLGQGPEFLIYFQGTGAADDSGLPNDRFFAVRPEGSVSTLKIQRTERGDSAVYLCASSALGGRLDTEAFFGQGTRLTVV.

This clonotype was counted at least ten times. V and J are TRBV27 and TRBJ2-5; D is possibly TRBD1 (5 bases). Per germline, CDR1 MNHEY and CDR2 SMNVEV (reference sequence). The CDR3 consists of 14 residues. The ends were cut back, 3 bases at V and 5 bases at J, with 13 bases in the middle. The chain's CDR3 is CASSFGSGRETQYF. The CDR3 DNA reads TGTGCCAGCAGTTTTGGATCAGGGCGGGAGACCCAGTACTTC.

This clonotype was counted ten times or more. This chain connects TRBV12-3 or TRBV12-4 to TRBJ2-3; D may correspond to TRBD1 or TRBD2 (5 bases each). The CDR3 length is 14 residues. V lost 5 bases, J lost 2 bases, and 11 bases lay in between. The CDR3 protein is CASSRDRDTDTQYF. The CDR3 bases are TGTGCCAGCAGTCGGGACCGAGACACAGATACGCAGTATTTT.

This clonotype was counted between two and nine times. V usage is TRBV7-3 and J usage is TRBJ2-3; 8 bases match TRBD1. CDR3 length: 15 residues. With 5 bases clipped from V and 0 bases from J, the junction kept 4 bases outside the gene matches. Germline assignment: CDR1 SGHTA and CDR2 FQGTGA. In DNA, the CDR3 is TGTGCCAGCAGCCGGGACAGGTTTAGCACAGATACGCAGTATTTT. Translating gives CASSRDRFSTDTQYF.

This clonotype was seen repeatedly, ten times or more. The chain employs TRBV13 and TRBJ1-6, with D unresolved. The germline V and J ends were trimmed by 3 bases and 0 bases, with 12 bases remaining between them. The CDR3 spans 17 residues. The V gene's germline CDR1 is PRHDT and CDR2 FYEKMQ (reference sequence). The CDR3 nucleotides are TGTGCCAGCAGCTTGAGTTCTGAAAGCTCCTATAATTCACCCCTCCACTTT. Translation: CASSLSSESSYNSPLHF.

This clonotype was recorded at least ten times. V and J are TRBV28 and TRBJ1-2, with 9 bases identical to TRBD1. With 6 bases clipped from V and 8 bases from J, the junction kept 7 bases outside the gene matches. CDR3 length: 13 amino acids. CDR1 is MDHEN, CDR2 SYDVKM, per germline. The CDR3 here is CASSRGTGYGYTF. The CDR3 nucleotides are TGTGCCAGCAGCCGAGGGACAGGGTACGGCTACACCTTC.